This T cell receptor beta chain was retrieved from a study of T cell responses to AZD1222 COVID-19 vaccine. Sequenced by immunoSEQ multiplex PCR; TCRdb stores in-frame clones only, minus some. The sample consists of 150,000 to 180,000 clones, roughly nine tenths of them appearing once. To note about this clone: The antigen is undetermined.

Findings and limits, study-wide: No day 14 peak samples; only post-peak repertoires were characterized. Donors were chiefly white British, with a greater number of females, and clonal diversity was perhaps underestimated. Nearly half of spike-specific TCRs reportedly go after variant regions that carry no mutations.

This CDR3 spans 16 amino acids. Looked up from germline, CDR1 is SGHDT and CDR2 is YYEEEE. Trimming removed 1 base at V and 0 bases at J, with 11 bases between. V usage is TRBV5-6 and J usage is TRBJ2-1; a possible D gene is TRBD1 (5 bases). Sequences were derived from peripheral blood, sampled 28 days after the second AZD1222 dose. The receptor was derived from an adult who received the AZD1222 COVID-19 vaccine. CDR3 sequence (DNA): TGTGCCAGCAGCTTGTCAGCAGGGATCTCCTACAATGAGCAGTTCTTC. It codes for CASSLSAGISYNEQFF.